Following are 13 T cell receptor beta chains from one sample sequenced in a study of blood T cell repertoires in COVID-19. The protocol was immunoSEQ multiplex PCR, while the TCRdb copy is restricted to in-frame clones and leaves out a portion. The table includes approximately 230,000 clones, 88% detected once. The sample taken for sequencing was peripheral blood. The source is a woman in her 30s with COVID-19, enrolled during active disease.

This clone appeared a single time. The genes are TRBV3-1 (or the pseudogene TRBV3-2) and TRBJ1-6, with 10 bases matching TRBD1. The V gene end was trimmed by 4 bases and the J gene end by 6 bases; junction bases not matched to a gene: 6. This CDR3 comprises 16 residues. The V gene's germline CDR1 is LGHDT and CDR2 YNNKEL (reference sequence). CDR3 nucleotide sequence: TGTGCCAGCAGCCTGCTGCGGGACAGGGGTAATTCACCCCTCCACTTT. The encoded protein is CASSLLRDRGNSPLHF.

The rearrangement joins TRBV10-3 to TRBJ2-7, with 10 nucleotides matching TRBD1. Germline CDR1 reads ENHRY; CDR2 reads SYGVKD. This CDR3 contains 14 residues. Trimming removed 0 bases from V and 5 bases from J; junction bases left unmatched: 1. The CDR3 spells CAISESDRGHEQYV. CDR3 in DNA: TGTGCCATCAGTGAGTCCGACAGGGGGCACGAGCAGTACGTC.

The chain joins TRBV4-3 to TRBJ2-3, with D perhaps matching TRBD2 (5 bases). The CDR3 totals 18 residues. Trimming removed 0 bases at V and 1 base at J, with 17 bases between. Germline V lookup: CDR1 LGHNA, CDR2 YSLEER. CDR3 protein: CASSQDLTRAFGTDTQYF. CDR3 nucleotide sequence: TGCGCCAGCAGCCAAGATTTGACGAGGGCCTTCGGCACAGATACGCAGTATTTT.

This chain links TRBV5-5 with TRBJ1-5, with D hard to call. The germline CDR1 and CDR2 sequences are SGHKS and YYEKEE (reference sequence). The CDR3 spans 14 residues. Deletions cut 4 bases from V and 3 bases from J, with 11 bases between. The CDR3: CASSRPGSNQPQHF. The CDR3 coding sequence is TGTGCCAGCAGCCGACCAGGTTCCAATCAGCCCCAGCATTTT.

DNA of the CDR3: TGTGCCAGCTCGGGGGGCCTCGGACAGGGCATTGAAAACAATGAGCAGTTCTTC. Its protein is CASSGGLGQGIENNEQFF. The rearrangement links TRBV18 to TRBJ2-1; the match to TRBD1 covers 8 bases. This CDR3 has 18 residues. The V segment lost 6 bases and the J segment 5 bases; nucleotides outside the gene matches: 18. The germline gives CDR1 KGHSH, CDR2 LQKENI.

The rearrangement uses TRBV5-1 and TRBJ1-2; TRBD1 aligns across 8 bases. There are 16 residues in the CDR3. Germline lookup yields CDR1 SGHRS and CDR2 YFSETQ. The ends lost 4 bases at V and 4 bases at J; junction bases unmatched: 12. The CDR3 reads CASSPFTDRAGYGYTF. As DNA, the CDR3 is TGCGCCAGCAGCCCCTTTACGGACAGGGCTGGCTATGGCTACACCTTC.

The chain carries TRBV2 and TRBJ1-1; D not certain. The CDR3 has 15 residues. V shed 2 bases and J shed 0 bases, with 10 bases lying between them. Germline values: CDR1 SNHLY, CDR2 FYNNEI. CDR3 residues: CASSERETLNTEAFF. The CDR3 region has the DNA TGTGCCAGCAGTGAAAGAGAGACACTGAACACTGAAGCTTTCTTT. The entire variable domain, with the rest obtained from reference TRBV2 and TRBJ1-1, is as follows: EPEVTQTPSHQVTQMGQEVILRCVPISNHLYFYWYRQILGQKVEFLVSFYNNEISEKSEIFDDQFSVERPDGSNFTLKIRSTKLEDSAMYFCASSERETLNTEAFFGQGTRLTVV.

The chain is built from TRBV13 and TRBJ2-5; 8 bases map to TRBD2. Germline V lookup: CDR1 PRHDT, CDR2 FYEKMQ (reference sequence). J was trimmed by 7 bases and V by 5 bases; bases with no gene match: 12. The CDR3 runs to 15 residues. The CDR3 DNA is TGTGCCAGCAGCGGGACTAGTGTCGGCACGGGGACCCAGTACTTC. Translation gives CASSGTSVGTGTQYF.

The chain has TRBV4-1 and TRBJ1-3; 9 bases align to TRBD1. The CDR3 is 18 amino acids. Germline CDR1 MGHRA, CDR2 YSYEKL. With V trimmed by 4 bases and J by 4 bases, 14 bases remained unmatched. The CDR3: CASSLHRGRGKGGNTIYF. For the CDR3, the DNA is TGCGCCAGCAGCCTACACAGGGGGCGCGGAAAAGGAGGAAACACCATATATTTT.

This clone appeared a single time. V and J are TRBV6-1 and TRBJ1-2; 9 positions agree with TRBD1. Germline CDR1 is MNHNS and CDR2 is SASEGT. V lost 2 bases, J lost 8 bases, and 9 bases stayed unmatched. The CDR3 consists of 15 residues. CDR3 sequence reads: CASSENAGQGFGYTF. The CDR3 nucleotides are TGTGCCAGCAGTGAAAACGCGGGACAGGGATTCGGCTACACCTTC.

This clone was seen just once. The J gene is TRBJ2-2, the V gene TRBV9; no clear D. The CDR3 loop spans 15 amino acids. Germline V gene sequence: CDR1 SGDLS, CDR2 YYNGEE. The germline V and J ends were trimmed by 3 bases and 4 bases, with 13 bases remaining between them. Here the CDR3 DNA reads TGTGCCAGCAGCGCCAAAAGTCACGGCACCGGGGAGCTGTTTTTT. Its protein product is CASSAKSHGTGELFF.

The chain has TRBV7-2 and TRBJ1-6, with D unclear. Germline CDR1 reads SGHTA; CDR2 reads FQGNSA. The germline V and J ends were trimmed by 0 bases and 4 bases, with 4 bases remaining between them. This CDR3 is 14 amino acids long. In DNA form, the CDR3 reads TGTGCCAGCAGCTTAGCCACTTATAATTCACCCCTCCACTTT. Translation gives CASSLATYNSPLHF.

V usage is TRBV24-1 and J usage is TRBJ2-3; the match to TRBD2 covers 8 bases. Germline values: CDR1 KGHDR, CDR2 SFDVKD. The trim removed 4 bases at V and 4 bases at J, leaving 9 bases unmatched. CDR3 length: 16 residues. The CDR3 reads CATSEGGLEPADTQYF. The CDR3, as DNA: TGTGCCACCAGTGAAGGGGGACTAGAACCCGCAGATACGCAGTATTTT.